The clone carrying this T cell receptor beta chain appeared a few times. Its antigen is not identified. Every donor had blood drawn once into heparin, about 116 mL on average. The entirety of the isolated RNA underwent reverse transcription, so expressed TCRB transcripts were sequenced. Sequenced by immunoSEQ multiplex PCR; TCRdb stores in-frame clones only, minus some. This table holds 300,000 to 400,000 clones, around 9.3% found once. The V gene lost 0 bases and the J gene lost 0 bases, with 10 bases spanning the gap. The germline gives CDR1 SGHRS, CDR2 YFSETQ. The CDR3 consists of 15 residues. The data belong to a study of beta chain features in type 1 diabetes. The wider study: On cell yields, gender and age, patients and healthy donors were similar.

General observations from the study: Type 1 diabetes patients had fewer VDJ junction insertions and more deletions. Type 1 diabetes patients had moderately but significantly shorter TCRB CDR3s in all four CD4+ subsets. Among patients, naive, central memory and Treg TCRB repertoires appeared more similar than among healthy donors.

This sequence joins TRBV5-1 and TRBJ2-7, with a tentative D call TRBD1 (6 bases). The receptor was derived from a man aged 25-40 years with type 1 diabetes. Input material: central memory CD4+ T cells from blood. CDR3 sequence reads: CASSLAPDSSYEQYF. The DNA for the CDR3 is TGCGCCAGCAGCTTGGCACCGGACAGCTCCTACGAGCAGTACTTC.